These T cell receptor beta chains were read from a single sample in a study of blood T cells in healthy people across ages. TCRdb reanalysed the 5' RACE reads using MiXCR and keeps one entry per CDR3 protein. The sample records 600,000 or so distinct CDR3 sequences, 45% to 55% being singletons. Sequencing used blood. Receptors originate from a man of 80 years or more in good health. Each CDR3 is given with its conserved first and last residue. D genes are given only for firm matches. Not every row has a clone size; where given, it reads once, few, many or a size class.

size	D	V	J	CDR3	DNA
few	TRBD2	TRBV7-3	TRBJ2-1	CASSSALAGTYNEQFF	TGTGCCAGCAGCTCCGCCCTAGCGGGGACTTACAATGAGCAGTTCTTC
NA	NA	TRBV29-1	TRBJ2-3	CSAQGGADTQYF	TGCAGCGCCCAGGGTGGGGCAGATACGCAGTATTTT
many	NA	TRBV6-6	TRBJ2-7	CASSTYRFDEQYF	TGTGCCAGCAGTACCTACAGGTTCGACGAGCAGTACTTC
once	TRBD2	TRBV7-2	TRBJ2-1	CASSSLGRTSGKRGNEQFF	TGTGCCAGCAGCTCCCTCGGGAGGACTAGCGGAAAGAGGGGCAATGAGCAGTTCTTC
NA	TRBD1	TRBV20-1	TRBJ1-1	CSKRGTGGRNTEAFF	TGCAGCAAGAGAGGGACAGGGGGCAGGAACACTGAAGCTTTCTTT
NA	TRBD2	TRBV7-2	TRBJ2-7	CASSLELLAGYEQYF	TGTGCCAGCAGCTTAGAGCTCCTAGCGGGCTACGAGCAGTACTTC
NA	TRBD1	TRBV7-2	TRBJ1-1	CASSWDRGLTEAFF	TGTGCCAGCAGCTGGGACAGGGGGCTTACGGAAGCTTTCTTT
once	NA	TRBV7-2	TRBJ2-7	CASSLASRVYEQYF	TGTGCCAGCAGCTTAGCTTCCCGCGTTTACGAGCAGTACTTC
few	NA	TRBV29-1	TRBJ2-3	CSGGHPSTDTQYF	TGCAGCGGGGGACACCCTAGCACAGATACGCAGTATTTT
NA	NA	TRBV5-1	TRBJ2-5	CASSPFSGRPQETQYF	TGCGCCAGCAGCCCCTTCAGCGGGCGCCCACAAGAGACCCAGTACTTC
NA	TRBD1	TRBV20-1	TRBJ1-2	CSARDRGQDDGYTF	TGCAGTGCTAGGGACAGGGGACAGGACGATGGCTACACCTTC
few	NA	TRBV12-3/TRBV12-4	TRBJ2-1	CASSFNVGGDSSYNEQFF	TGTGCCAGCAGTTTCAATGTCGGCGGGGATAGCTCCTACAATGAGCAGTTCTTC
NA	NA	TRBV14	TRBJ1-2	CASSQGDPLYGYTF	TGTGCCAGCAGCCAAGGAGACCCCCTTTATGGCTACACCTTC
NA	NA	TRBV4-3	TRBJ2-7	CASSQDSRAGNGREQYF	TGCGCCAGCAGCCAAGACTCCAGGGCAGGGAATGGTCGCGAGCAGTACTTC
NA	NA	TRBV7-2	TRBJ2-5	CASSFNGGKETQYF	TGTGCCAGCAGCTTCAATGGAGGAAAAGAGACCCAGTACTTC
NA	NA	TRBV7-9	TRBJ1-4	CASSLAGRHPNEKLFF	TGTGCCAGCAGCTTAGCGGGCCGACACCCTAATGAAAAACTGTTTTTT
many	TRBD1	TRBV6-5	TRBJ1-2	CASSRDRGYGYTF	TGTGCCAGCAGTCGAGACAGGGGCTATGGCTACACCTTC
NA	NA	TRBV2	TRBJ2-7	CASSEEHLYEQYF	TGTGCCAGCAGTGAGGAACACCTATACGAGCAGTACTTC
NA	NA	TRBV6-6	TRBJ1-2	CASSRGQNDISYGHTF	TGTGCCAGCAGCCGCGGACAGAATGATATTAGCTATGGCCACACCTTC
many	TRBD2	TRBV6-6	TRBJ2-1	CASRGAGVGDEQFF	TGTGCCAGCAGAGGGGCGGGAGTGGGGGATGAGCAGTTCTTC
NA	NA	TRBV14	TRBJ2-7	CASSLAFGEQYF	TGTGCCAGCAGCCTCGCGTTTGGCGAGCAGTACTTC
many	TRBD1	TRBV9	TRBJ2-1	CASSVDLQGANNEQFF	TGTGCCAGCAGCGTAGACCTACAGGGGGCCAACAATGAGCAGTTCTTC
once	NA	TRBV7-2	TRBJ1-1	CASSSQGPGEAFF	TGTGCCAGCAGTTCCCAGGGGCCCGGTGAAGCTTTCTTT
few	NA	TRBV4-1	TRBJ2-4	CASSQDFLGAKNIQYF	TGCGCCAGCAGCCAAGATTTCCTCGGGGCCAAAAACATTCAGTACTTC
NA	TRBD2	TRBV20-1	TRBJ2-1	CSASSSSGGSLYEQFF	TGCAGTGCTAGCTCTTCTAGCGGGGGGTCTCTCTATGAGCAGTTCTTC
few	NA	TRBV3-1	TRBJ2-1	CASSQDWARNEQFF	TGTGCCAGCAGCCAAGATTGGGCCCGCAATGAGCAGTTCTTC
NA	NA	TRBV12-3/TRBV12-4	TRBJ2-2	CASSWTANTGELFF	TGTGCCAGCAGTTGGACTGCGAACACCGGGGAGCTGTTTTTT
NA	NA	TRBV7-2	TRBJ1-2	CASSPPRGYTF	TGTGCCAGCAGCCCCCCCCGGGGCTACACCTTC
NA	NA	TRBV5-1	TRBJ2-3	CASRGAGGADTQYF	TGCGCCAGCAGAGGTGCGGGCGGCGCAGATACGCAGTATTTT
few	NA	TRBV12-5	TRBJ2-7	CASGPLGTYEQYF	TGTGCTAGTGGCCCCCTCGGAACCTACGAGCAGTACTTC
NA	NA	TRBV9	TRBJ2-1	CASSVHGGGGNEQFF	TGTGCCAGCAGCGTACACGGAGGAGGTGGGAATGAGCAGTTCTTC
few	TRBD2	TRBV20-1	TRBJ2-7	CSATPALAGTSYEQYF	TGCAGTGCTACCCCGGCCCTAGCGGGAACGTCCTACGAGCAGTACTTC
NA	TRBD1	TRBV7-9	TRBJ1-2	CASSLAAGGSSYGYTF	TGTGCCAGCAGCTTAGCCGCAGGGGGTAGCTCCTATGGCTACACCTTC
NA	TRBD1	TRBV20-1	TRBJ2-1	CSFWGDRGVGEQFF	TGCAGTTTTTGGGGGGACAGGGGTGTCGGTGAGCAGTTCTTC
NA	NA	TRBV20-1	TRBJ2-5	CSATGQEEETQYF	TGCAGTGCTACCGGTCAGGAGGAAGAGACCCAGTACTTC
few	NA	TRBV29-1	TRBJ2-7	CSVGENYYEQYF	TGCAGCGTTGGCGAGAATTACTACGAGCAGTACTTC
NA	NA	TRBV20-1	TRBJ2-1	CSAGGWRSYNEQFF	TGCAGTGCGGGAGGTTGGAGATCCTACAATGAGCAGTTCTTC
few	TRBD2	TRBV2	TRBJ2-1	CASSGGGLAGDNEQFF	TGTGCCAGCAGTGGGGGGGGACTAGCGGGGGACAATGAGCAGTTCTTC
few	TRBD1	TRBV6-5	TRBJ2-3	CASSYADGTGADTQYF	TGTGCCAGCAGTTACGCAGATGGGACAGGGGCGGATACGCAGTATTTT
NA	NA	TRBV20-1	TRBJ2-7	CSARDRGLSYEQYF	TGCAGTGCTAGAGATAGGGGTCTCTCCTACGAGCAGTACTTC
NA	TRBD2	TRBV7-2	TRBJ2-5	CASSGGVAGVRETQYF	TGTGCCAGCAGCGGAGGGGTAGCGGGAGTAAGGGAGACCCAGTACTTC